One and the same sample provided the 5 T cell receptor beta chains below, sequenced in a study of a mutant IDH1 vaccine in newly diagnosed glioma. The time point was: baseline, week 1 (first vaccination visit). Stated treatment: pre-vaccination baseline after standard-of-care therapy. Clones were sequenced by immunoSEQ multiplex PCR, and TCRdb holds only the in-frame ones, with some missing. The sample has 92,000 or so clones, almost 85% seen once. The sample consisted of PBMCs, taken from a glioma patient treated with radiotherapy, temozolomide or both. These receptors were taken from a man aged 40-49 years with glioma. Some clones in this sample may be carry-over from other donors' samples.

V gene TRBV4-2 combines with J gene TRBJ2-2, with TRBD2 identical over 9 bases. Germline V gene data show CDR1 as LGHNA and CDR2 as YNFKEQ. The CDR3 length is 15 residues. The V and J ends lost 4 bases and 5 bases, in that order; junction bases with no gene match: 5. The chain's CDR3 is CASSPGTSPTGELFF. The CDR3 coding sequence is TGTGCCAGCAGCCCGGGGACTAGCCCTACCGGGGAGCTGTTTTTT.

The rearrangement joins TRBV23-1 to TRBJ2-7, with TRBD2 as a possible D gene (5 bases). TRBV23-1 is recorded as an ORF, its role being uncertain. V lost 11 bases to trimming and J lost 3 bases, with 14 bases between them. The CDR3 is made up of 12 amino acids. CDR3 in amino acids: CALVLGGYEQYF. CDR3 coding DNA: TGCGCCCTAGTCTTAGGAGGCTACGAGCAGTACTTC.

This clone rates as medium-sized. The chain is built from TRBV5-1 and TRBJ2-2; D tentatively reads TRBD1 or TRBD2 (5 bases each). This CDR3 is 14 amino acids long. The V end was cut by 4 bases, the J end by 8 bases, with 15 bases between. CDR1 SGHRS and CDR2 YFSETQ come from the germline V gene. CDR3: CASSLFPRGGELFF. The CDR3 bases are TGCGCCAGCAGCCTATTCCCGAGGGGTGGGGAGCTGTTTTTT.

The chain joins TRBV2 to TRBJ1-4; 9 nucleotides line up with TRBD1. V shed 6 bases, J shed 6 bases, and the junction held 5 bases outside the gene matches. Germline V gives CDR1 SNHLY, CDR2 FYNNEI. CDR3 length: 14 amino acids. The CDR3 reads CASRDRGGHEKLFF. CDR3 coding DNA: TGTGCCAGCAGGGACAGGGGTGGCCATGAAAAACTGTTTTTT.

The chain employs TRBV30 and TRBJ1-5; D is unclear. CDR3 length equals 15 residues. Germline CDR1 and CDR2: GTSNPN and SVGIG (reference sequence). Deletions cut 0 bases from V and 0 bases from J, with 9 bases between. This CDR3 reads CAWSVDRVSNQPQHF. CDR3 in DNA: TGTGCCTGGAGTGTAGATAGGGTTAGCAATCAGCCCCAGCATTTT.